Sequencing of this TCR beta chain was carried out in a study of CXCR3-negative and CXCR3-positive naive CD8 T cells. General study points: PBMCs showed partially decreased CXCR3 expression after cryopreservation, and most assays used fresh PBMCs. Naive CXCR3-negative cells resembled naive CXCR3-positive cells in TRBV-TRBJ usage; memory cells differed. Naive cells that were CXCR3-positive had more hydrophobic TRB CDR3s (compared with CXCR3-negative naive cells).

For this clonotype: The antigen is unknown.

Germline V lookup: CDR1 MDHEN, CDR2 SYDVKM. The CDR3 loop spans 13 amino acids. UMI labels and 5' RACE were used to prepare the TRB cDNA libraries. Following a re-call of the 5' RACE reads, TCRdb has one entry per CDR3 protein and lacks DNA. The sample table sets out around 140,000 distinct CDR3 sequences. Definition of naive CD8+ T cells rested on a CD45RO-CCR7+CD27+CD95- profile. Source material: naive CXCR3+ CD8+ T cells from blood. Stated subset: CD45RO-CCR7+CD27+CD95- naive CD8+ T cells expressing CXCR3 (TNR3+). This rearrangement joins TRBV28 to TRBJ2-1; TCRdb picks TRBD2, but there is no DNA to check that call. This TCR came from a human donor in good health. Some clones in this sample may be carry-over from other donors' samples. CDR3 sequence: CASSPRLDDEQFF. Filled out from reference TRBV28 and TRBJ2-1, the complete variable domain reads DVKVTQSSRYLVKRTGEKVFLECVQDMDHENMFWYRQDPGLGLRLIYFSYDVKMKEKGDIPEGYSVSREKKERFSLILESASTNQTSMYLCASSPRLDDEQFFGPGTRLTVL.